A single sample is the source of the 21 T cell receptor beta chains below, sequenced in a study of shared clonotypes between healthy human individuals. Here immunoSEQ multiplex PCR was the method, and the copy in TCRdb shows in-frame clones only, minus some. The sample holds approximately 2.4 million clones, 95% seen once. The sequenced sample was naive CD4+ T cells sorted from blood. The subset: CD45RA+ positively selected. The receptors come from a young man in good health.

The genes are TRBV6-1 and TRBJ1-3; no firm D call. The germline CDR1 and CDR2 sequences are MNHNS and SASEGT. V was shortened by 4 bases and J by 0 bases, with 7 bases between the two germline ends. The CDR3 covers 14 residues. The CDR3 DNA is TGTGCCAGCAGTGCGGGATTCTCTGGAAACACCATATATTTT. This translates into CASSAGFSGNTIYF.

V is TRBV7-8 and J is TRBJ2-7; TRBD1 matches at 7 bases. Germline trimming cut 5 bases from V and 3 bases from J; bases unmatched to any gene: 7. The CDR3 is 14 amino acids. Per germline, CDR1 SGHVS and CDR2 FQNEAQ. CDR3 residues: CASSPQTGNYEQYF. DNA for the CDR3: TGTGCCAGCAGCCCCCAGACAGGGAACTACGAGCAGTACTTC.

This sequence joins TRBV6-4 and TRBJ2-1; D perhaps matches TRBD2 (5 bases). V lost 2 bases and J 9 bases, leaving 14 bases between the germline ends. The CDR3 is 14 amino acids. CDR1 is MRHNA and CDR2 is SNTAGT in the germline V gene. CDR3 DNA sequence: TGTGCCAGCAGTGACGGCGCTAGCAGTACTGAGCAGTTCTTC. The encoded protein is CASSDGASSTEQFF.

The CDR3 is CASSKWTSGEIYEQYF. The CDR3 bases are TGTGCCAGCAGTAAATGGACTAGCGGGGAGATCTACGAGCAGTACTTC. This sequence joins TRBV2 and TRBJ2-7; TRBD2 agrees at 12 bases. CDR3 length: 16 residues. V lost 5 bases, J lost 3 bases, and 8 bases stayed unmatched. Germline lookup yields CDR1 SNHLY and CDR2 FYNNEI. Variable domain in full (rest from reference TRBV2 and TRBJ2-7): EPEVTQTPSHQVTQMGQEVILRCVPISNHLYFYWYRQILGQKVEFLVSFYNNEISEKSEIFDDQFSVERPDGSNFTLKIRSTKLEDSAMYFCASSKWTSGEIYEQYFGPGTRLTVT.

CDR3 sequence (DNA): TGTGCCAGCAGGCCCCCCGGCGGTCATTCACCCCTCCACTTT. Amino acids: CASRPPGGHSPLHF. V usage is TRBV6-1 and J usage is TRBJ1-6; D is ambiguous. Germline V gives CDR1 MNHNS, CDR2 SASEGT. Trimming took 6 bases from V and 8 from J, leaving 14 bases between them. The CDR3 has 14 residues.

This CDR3 reads CASSLRWFAEAFF. For the CDR3, the DNA is TGTGCCAGCAGTCTCAGGTGGTTTGCTGAAGCTTTCTTT. This chain joins TRBV2 and TRBJ1-1; D remains unclear. V was cut by 5 bases and J by 6 bases, with 13 bases left in between. Germline V gives CDR1 SNHLY, CDR2 FYNNEI. CDR3 length: 13 residues.

The genes are TRBV30 and TRBJ2-2; D is unclear. From germline, CDR1 is GTSNPN and CDR2 SVGIG (reference sequence). V was trimmed by 2 bases and J by 6 bases, leaving 10 bases between them. The CDR3 totals 13 residues. CDR3 sequence: CAWSIIFAGELFF. CDR3 in DNA: TGTGCCTGGAGTATTATATTTGCCGGGGAGCTGTTTTTT.

Notes on this clone: Other nucleotide sequences from this sample produce the same CDR3. The chain links TRBV5-1 to TRBJ1-3; the D is unclear. V was cut by 7 bases and J by 1 base, with 12 bases left in between. The V gene's germline CDR1 is SGHRS and CDR2 YFSETQ. There are 14 residues in the CDR3. The CDR3, as DNA: TGCGCCAGCTCTATCCCCGGTTCTGGAAACACCATATATTTT. It codes for CASSIPGSGNTIYF.

The chain combines TRBV10-3 with TRBJ2-2; 8 bases agree with TRBD1. Germline CDR1 is ENHRY and CDR2 is SYGVKD. V shed 2 bases, J shed 7 bases, and the junction held 3 bases outside the gene matches. The CDR3 is made up of 14 amino acids. CDR3 nucleotides: TGTGCCATCAGTGAGAGACAGGGGATCGGGGAGCTGTTTTTT. Translation gives CAISERQGIGELFF.

The CDR3 here is CASSFGNEETQYF. CDR3 sequence (DNA): TGTGCCAGCAGCTTTGGGAACGAGGAGACCCAGTACTTC. This chain joins TRBV11-2 and TRBJ2-5; no firm D call. This CDR3 is 13 amino acids long. Germline lookup yields CDR1 SGHAT and CDR2 FQNNGV. Trimming removed 3 bases at V and 5 bases at J, with 10 bases between.

J is TRBJ2-3 and V is TRBV9; possibly TRBD2 for D (6 bases). The CDR3 has 16 amino acids. The V gene lost 4 bases and the J gene lost 3 bases, with 18 bases spanning the gap. Germline V lookup: CDR1 SGDLS, CDR2 YYNGEE. The CDR3 coding sequence is TGTGCCAGCAGCCCTACCCGACTGGGACTTACAGATACGCAGTATTTT. Residues: CASSPTRLGLTDTQYF.

The rearrangement uses TRBV5-1 and TRBJ1-2; D unresolved. The CDR3 consists of 13 residues. Germline loops: CDR1 SGHRS, CDR2 YFSETQ. V was cut by 2 bases and J by 2 bases, with 7 bases left in between. DNA of the CDR3: TGCGCCAGCAGCTTACGGTGGAACTATGGCTACACCTTC. Translating gives CASSLRWNYGYTF.

The V call is TRBV7-8, the J call TRBJ1-2; a weak D match, TRBD1 (6 bases). V was shortened by 0 bases and J by 3 bases, with 11 bases between the two germline ends. The CDR3 covers 15 residues. Germline V lookup: CDR1 SGHVS, CDR2 FQNEAQ. This CDR3 is CASSLAQGLYYGYTF. The CDR3 nucleotides read TGTGCCAGCAGCTTAGCACAGGGATTATACTATGGCTACACCTTC.

The chain uses TRBV6-1 and TRBJ1-1, with 8 bases lining up with TRBD1. This CDR3 contains 15 residues. J gave up 4 bases and V 4 bases, and 8 bases lay outside the gene matches. Per germline, CDR1 MNHNS and CDR2 SASEGT. Here the CDR3 reads CASSVGQGGSTEAFF. In DNA, the CDR3 is TGTGCCAGCAGTGTAGGACAGGGAGGATCCACTGAAGCTTTCTTT.

V and J are TRBV28 and TRBJ2-7; D is possibly TRBD2 (6 bases). From germline, CDR1 is MDHEN and CDR2 SYDVKM. The germline V and J ends were trimmed by 6 bases and 3 bases, with 18 bases remaining between them. This CDR3 region has 15 residues. CDR3 nucleotide sequence: TGTGCCAGCAGCCCCGGGACTTACCCAAACTACGAGCAGTACTTC. The encoded protein is CASSPGTYPNYEQYF.

This clone was observed a few times. Other DNA variants within this sample encode the same CDR3. The chain links TRBV18 to TRBJ2-3; the D gene is possibly TRBD2 (6 bases). The CDR3 runs 14 residues. V lost 3 bases and J lost 0, with 7 bases in between. The germline V gene encodes CDR1 KGHSH and CDR2 LQKENI. The CDR3 bases are TGTGCCAGCTCACCCCTAGCGAGCACAGATACGCAGTATTTT. Residues: CASSPLASTDTQYF. The full variable domain, with the rest looked up from reference TRBV18 and TRBJ2-3, is NAGVMQNPRHLVRRRGQEARLRCSPMKGHSHVYWYRQLPEEGLKFMVYLQKENIIDESGMPKERFSAEFPKEGPSILRIQQVVRGDSAAYFCASSPLASTDTQYFGPGTRLTVL.

This clone was seen only once. V gene TRBV5-6 combines with J gene TRBJ1-2, with a possible D match to TRBD1 (6 bases). The V end lost 4 bases, the J end lost 4 bases, and 17 bases lay between the germline ends. CDR1 is SGHDT and CDR2 is YYEEEE in the germline V gene. The CDR3 length is 15 residues. The CDR3 region is CASSRERTVTYGYTF. The DNA for the CDR3 is TGTGCCAGCAGCCGAGAAAGGACAGTAACCTATGGCTACACCTTC.

The chain joins TRBV9 to TRBJ2-5; D gene ambiguous. The ends were cut back, 0 bases at V and 3 bases at J, with 9 bases in the middle. The germline V gene encodes CDR1 SGDLS and CDR2 YYNGEE. This CDR3 is built from 14 residues. The CDR3 coding sequence is TGTGCCAGCAGCGTAGGGGCGGCGGAAGAGACCCAGTACTTC. It specifies CASSVGAAEETQYF.

Comments on this clone: Different DNA sequences within this sample yield the same CDR3. This sequence joins TRBV6-1 and TRBJ1-3; D uncertain. Between the trimmed V and J ends, which lost 2 bases and 0 bases, there was a span of 8 bases. The CDR3 totals 15 residues. CDR1 is MNHNS, CDR2 SASEGT, per germline. In DNA form, the CDR3 reads TGTGCCAGCAGTGAACAGGCCAGCTCTGGAAACACCATATATTTT. Translated, it gives CASSEQASSGNTIYF.

V gene TRBV28 combines with J gene TRBJ1-1; D is unresolved. CDR3 length: 14 residues. The germline gives CDR1 MDHEN, CDR2 SYDVKM. The V and J ends lost 5 bases and 10 bases respectively, with 20 bases between them. CDR3 DNA sequence: TGTGCCAGCAGTGAGAAGACGGTCTCGGCTCGAGCTTTCTTT. Its translation is CASSEKTVSARAFF.

This chain joins TRBV27 and TRBJ1-1; D uncertain. The germline CDR1 and CDR2 sequences are MNHEY and SMNVEV (reference sequence). Trimming pared 5 bases from V and 1 base from J, leaving 8 bases between. The CDR3 consists of 13 residues. DNA of the CDR3: TGTGCCAGCAGTGCGACACCGAACACTGAAGCTTTCTTT. Its protein product is CASSATPNTEAFF.